This is a list of T cell receptor beta chains from one sample in a study of regulatory T cells in long-lasting Graves disease. TCRdb itself ran the multiplex PCR reads through MiXCR, one entry per CDR3 protein. Of roughly 380,000 distinct CDR3 sequences listed, roughly a sixth are singletons. The sequenced sample was peripheral blood mononuclear cells (PBMCs), obtained at new diagnosis, from a patient treated with antithyroid drugs. Receptors originate from a female donor with Graves disease. CDR3s include the opening cysteine and the closing phenylalanine or tryptophan. D genes are given only for firm matches. Clone size is not always given. Where it is, it says once, few, many or a class for expanded clones.

abundance: many; j_gene: TRBJ2-5; v_gene: TRBV12-3/TRBV12-4; d_gene: -; CDR3nt: TGTGCCAGCAGTTCCCGGGGGACCGGGTGGGAGACCCAGTACTTC; CDR3aa: CASSSRGTGWETQYF
abundance: many; j_gene: TRBJ1-1; v_gene: TRBV2; d_gene: -; CDR3nt: TGTGCCAGCAGTAAGTCTACAGGGTTTGACACTGAAGCTTTCTTT; CDR3aa: CASSKSTGFDTEAFF
abundance: many; j_gene: TRBJ1-2; v_gene: TRBV20-1; d_gene: -; CDR3nt: TGCAGTGCTAGAGTTGGAACAGCGGGTGGCTACACCTTC; CDR3aa: CSARVGTAGGYTF
abundance: many; j_gene: TRBJ2-1; v_gene: TRBV20-1; d_gene: TRBD2; CDR3nt: TGCAGTGCTATGTGGACTAGCGGGTACAATGAGCAGTTCTTC; CDR3aa: CSAMWTSGYNEQFF
abundance: many; j_gene: TRBJ1-2; v_gene: TRBV7-2; d_gene: -; CDR3nt: TGTGCCAGCAGCCCCCCGGGTCCACGGGGCTACACCTTC; CDR3aa: CASSPPGPRGYTF
abundance: many; j_gene: TRBJ2-7; v_gene: TRBV3-1; d_gene: TRBD2; CDR3nt: TGTGCCAGCAGCCGACCGGGACTAGCGGACCGAGCCTACGAGCAGTACTTC; CDR3aa: CASSRPGLADRAYEQYF
abundance: few; j_gene: TRBJ2-2; v_gene: TRBV9; d_gene: TRBD1; CDR3nt: TGTGCCAGCAGCCAACGTAGGGACAGCCGGAACACCGGGGAGCTGTTTTTT; CDR3aa: CASSQRRDSRNTGELFF
abundance: many; j_gene: TRBJ2-4; v_gene: TRBV7-2; d_gene: -; CDR3nt: TGTGCCAGCAGCTTAGCCAACATTCAGTACTTC; CDR3aa: CASSLANIQYF
abundance: -; j_gene: TRBJ2-3; v_gene: TRBV12-3/TRBV12-4; d_gene: -; CDR3nt: TGTGCCAGCAGCCTCAGGGGTCCGGGAGCAGATACGCAGTATTTT; CDR3aa: CASSLRGPGADTQYF
abundance: -; j_gene: TRBJ2-7; v_gene: TRBV6-2/TRBV6-3; d_gene: -; CDR3nt: TGTGCCAGCAGTGACTCGAAAAGCTGGGACGGGGGCTACGAGCAGTACTTC; CDR3aa: CASSDSKSWDGGYEQYF
abundance: many; j_gene: TRBJ2-1; v_gene: TRBV7-9; d_gene: TRBD2; CDR3nt: TGTGCCAGCAGCTCCCCTAACTCTAGCGGGAGCATACAGTTCTTC; CDR3aa: CASSSPNSSGSIQFF
abundance: -; j_gene: TRBJ2-7; v_gene: TRBV28; d_gene: -; CDR3nt: TGTACCAGCAGTCCGGAGGGGGGACAGCAGACCTACGAGCAGTACTTC; CDR3aa: CTSSPEGGQQTYEQYF
abundance: few; j_gene: TRBJ2-5; v_gene: TRBV20-1; d_gene: -; CDR3nt: TGCAGTGCCCCCCCAGGAGAGCAAGAGACCCAGTACTTC; CDR3aa: CSAPPGEQETQYF
abundance: -; j_gene: TRBJ2-3; v_gene: TRBV24-1; d_gene: TRBD2; CDR3nt: TGTGCCACCAGCGCCACTAGCGGGAGTGAAGTAGATACGCAGTATTTT; CDR3aa: CATSATSGSEVDTQYF
abundance: many; j_gene: TRBJ1-1; v_gene: TRBV7-9; d_gene: -; CDR3nt: TGTGCCAGCAGCCTACGGACAGACATGAACACTGAAGCTTTCTTT; CDR3aa: CASSLRTDMNTEAFF
abundance: once; j_gene: TRBJ2-7; v_gene: TRBV28; d_gene: TRBD2; CDR3nt: TGTGCCAGCAGGCTCGGACTAGCGGGATACTACGAGCAGTACTTC; CDR3aa: CASRLGLAGYYEQYF
abundance: -; j_gene: TRBJ2-7; v_gene: TRBV5-5; d_gene: -; CDR3nt: TGTGCCAGCAGCTTGGTAGTTTACAGCCGCGAGCAGTACTTC; CDR3aa: CASSLVVYSREQYF
abundance: few; j_gene: TRBJ1-3; v_gene: TRBV5-1; d_gene: -; CDR3nt: TGCGCCAGCAGCTTGGTTACCCCAGGGACCTCTGGAAACACCATATATTTT; CDR3aa: CASSLVTPGTSGNTIYF
abundance: -; j_gene: TRBJ2-1; v_gene: TRBV27; d_gene: TRBD1; CDR3nt: TGTGCCAGCAGTTTCTCCTTACCGACAGGGGGCTCCTACAATGAGCAGTTCTTC; CDR3aa: CASSFSLPTGGSYNEQFF
abundance: many; j_gene: TRBJ2-4; v_gene: TRBV6-1; d_gene: -; CDR3nt: TGTGCCAGCAGTCTAGGGTGGGTTGCCAAAAACATTCAGTACTTC; CDR3aa: CASSLGWVAKNIQYF
abundance: once; j_gene: TRBJ2-3; v_gene: TRBV20-1; d_gene: TRBD1; CDR3nt: TGCAGTGTTCGGCCAGGGGGTACGCAGTATTTT; CDR3aa: CSVRPGGTQYF
abundance: many; j_gene: TRBJ1-5; v_gene: TRBV20-1; d_gene: TRBD1; CDR3nt: TGCAGTGCTTCCGGGACAGACAATCAGCCCCAGCATTTT; CDR3aa: CSASGTDNQPQHF
abundance: many; j_gene: TRBJ1-4; v_gene: TRBV6-1; d_gene: -; CDR3nt: TGTGCCAGCAGCAAGACTCTGACGGCCTATAATGAAAAACTGTTTTTT; CDR3aa: CASSKTLTAYNEKLFF
abundance: many; j_gene: TRBJ1-1; v_gene: TRBV6-2/TRBV6-3; d_gene: -; CDR3nt: TGTGCCACCACACAAATTGGGGGGCCCTTTGAAGCTTTCTTT; CDR3aa: CATTQIGGPFEAFF
abundance: many; j_gene: TRBJ1-2; v_gene: TRBV7-2; d_gene: TRBD1; CDR3nt: TGTGCCAGCAGCTTAGACGACAGGGTCTATGGCTACACCTTC; CDR3aa: CASSLDDRVYGYTF
abundance: many; j_gene: TRBJ1-2; v_gene: TRBV24-1; d_gene: -; CDR3nt: TGTGCCACCAGTGATTTAGGCATGGACTATGGCTACACCTTC; CDR3aa: CATSDLGMDYGYTF
abundance: many; j_gene: TRBJ2-7; v_gene: TRBV4-1; d_gene: -; CDR3nt: TGCGCCAGCAGCCCCCGTTCCGGGACCGGGATCGAGCAGTACTTC; CDR3aa: CASSPRSGTGIEQYF
abundance: -; j_gene: TRBJ1-1; v_gene: TRBV7-9; d_gene: TRBD1; CDR3nt: TGTGCCAGCAGCTTACACGACAGGGACCCCACTGAAGCTTTCTTT; CDR3aa: CASSLHDRDPTEAFF
abundance: -; j_gene: TRBJ2-7; v_gene: TRBV30; d_gene: TRBD1; CDR3nt: TGTGCCTGGAGTGTCCACAGGGGGCCTCCGTACTTC; CDR3aa: CAWSVHRGPPYF
abundance: few; j_gene: TRBJ1-2; v_gene: TRBV7-2; d_gene: -; CDR3nt: TGTGCCAGCAGCTTCCAGGGGTATGGCTACACCTTC; CDR3aa: CASSFQGYGYTF
abundance: many; j_gene: TRBJ2-7; v_gene: TRBV20-1; d_gene: -; CDR3nt: TGCAGTGGGAGGCGCGGCCTCACCCACGAGCAGTACTTC; CDR3aa: CSGRRGLTHEQYF